These 6 T cell receptor beta chains came from one sample sequenced in a study of T-cell reconstitution after alpha-beta-depleted transplantation in children (dated by TCRdb to 2016 to 2018). The receptor library was made with PCR. These reads were obtained on an Illumina HiSeq 2500. TCR library preparation used molecular barcoding, with unique molecular identifiers applied to normalize quantification of the TCRbeta repertoire. In-frame beta chains were kept once TCRdb had trimmed the public reads at Q25 with fastp and called clones with MiXCR. Each CDR3 protein gets just one entry, which takes the most common genes and DNA from the rows behind it. The sample has approximately 390,000 distinct CDR3 sequences on record, around 9.9% of them singletons. 4.5% to 7% of the sample is taken by the ten largest. The sample was PBMCs from the stem cell graft donor, taken from the stem cell graft. The receptor set was obtained from a human donor who donated a stem cell graft to a child with acute myeloid leukemia.

At least ten counts were recorded for this clonotype. V is TRBV7-2 and J is TRBJ1-1, with D unclear. The V and J ends lost 3 bases and 6 bases respectively, with 2 bases between them. This CDR3 is built from 10 residues. Germline loops: CDR1 SGHTA, CDR2 FQGNSA. The CDR3 loop is CASSFPEAFF. DNA for the CDR3: TGTGCCAGCAGCTTCCCTGAAGCTTTCTTT.

This chain connects TRBV5-1 to TRBJ1-2; no clear D gene. The V end was cut by 0 bases, the J end by 8 bases, with 11 bases between. Germline CDR1 SGHRS, CDR2 YFSETQ. The CDR3 length is 13 residues. CDR3 sequence reads: CASSLGEEYGYTF. The CDR3 DNA reads as TGCGCCAGCAGCTTGGGGGAGGAATACGGCTACACCTTC.

The V call is TRBV18, the J call TRBJ2-3; 8 positions agree with TRBD2. Trimming at V came to 4 bases and at J to 3 bases, leaving 6 bases not matched to a gene. This CDR3 region has 15 residues. Germline CDR1 reads KGHSH; CDR2 reads LQKENI. In nucleotides, the CDR3 is TGTGCCAGCTCACTCGGGCCTAGCGGGACAGATACGCAGTATTTT. It codes for CASSLGPSGTDTQYF.

This clonotype was counted a few times. This sequence joins TRBV20-1 and TRBJ2-3, with TRBD2 identical over 14 bases. Germline V CDR1 and CDR2: DFQATT, SNEGSKA (reference sequence). The CDR3 has 15 amino acids. Germline trimming cut 6 bases from V and 5 bases from J; bases unmatched to any gene: 7. This chain's CDR3 is CSAQTSGRALDTQYF. DNA of the CDR3: TGCAGTGCCCAGACTAGCGGGAGGGCCCTAGATACGCAGTATTTT.

This clonotype was observed at least ten times. The V and J genes are TRBV5-5 and TRBJ2-7; D ambiguous. This CDR3 spans 13 amino acids. Trimming stripped 2 bases from V and 2 bases from J, with 8 bases between. Germline V CDR1 and CDR2: SGHKS, YYEKEE (reference sequence). For the CDR3, the DNA is TGTGCCAGCAGCTTTCCAGGAACCTACGAGCAGTACTTC. Translating it yields CASSFPGTYEQYF.

This chain joins TRBV6-1 and TRBJ1-2, with D perhaps TRBD1 (6 bases). This CDR3 contains 14 residues. CDR1 and CDR2 (germline): MNHNS, SASEGT. V was pared by 8 bases and J by 3 bases, with 16 bases between. The CDR3 nucleotides are TGTGCCAGCCCCCGTTATGGGGGCGACTATGGCTACACCTTC. Amino acids: CASPRYGGDYGYTF.